This T cell receptor beta chain was retrieved from a study of CD8+ T cells in alopecia areata. Study-level findings and limits: Scalp repertoires also include resident alphabeta T cells from normal skin.

V trimming: 4 bases; J trimming: 9 bases; junction bases outside the gene matches: 3. CDR3 length equals 13 residues. Germline CDR1 and CDR2: MGHRA and YSYEKL. Reverse transcription of extracted RNA yielded cDNA, which provided the sequencing template. The repertoire was sequenced with immunoSEQ multiplex PCR; TCRdb's copy has only in-frame clones and lacks some. This table holds 120,000 or so clones, around 45% found once. For this clone: Its antigen is as yet unknown.

The V and J genes are TRBV4-1 and TRBJ2-1; 10 nucleotides match TRBD2. The sequencing input was NKG2D-low CD8+ T cells sorted from blood. The sequence came from a human donor with alopecia areata. The CDR3 DNA reads TGCGCCAGCAGCCCTAGCGGGGGCGGTGAGCAGTTCTTC. Its protein product is CASSPSGGGEQFF.